One and the same sample provided the 31 T cell receptor beta chains below, sequenced in a study of T cell responses to AZD1222 COVID-19 vaccine. TCRdb's copy holds only in-frame clones and misses some; the assay was immunoSEQ multiplex PCR. Among 130,000 to 150,000 clones listed, 82% were seen once. The sample was peripheral blood, taken on day 0 of MenACWY control vaccination. Every receptor here comes from an adult in good health.

This sequence joins TRBV18 and TRBJ1-4; no clear D. Trimming shortened V by 0 bases and J by 6 bases, and 5 bases separated the two germline ends. The germline gives CDR1 KGHSH, CDR2 LQKENI. This CDR3 contains 13 residues. The DNA for the CDR3 is TGTGCCAGCTCACCACCAACGGATGAAAAACTGTTTTTT. Its protein product is CASSPPTDEKLFF.

J is TRBJ2-2 and V is TRBV12-5, with TRBD1 matching 11 bases. Trimming took 6 bases from V and 7 from J; bases not matched to a gene: 7. The CDR3 covers 15 residues. Germline V lookup: CDR1 LGHNT, CDR2 FRNRAP. The CDR3 loop reads CASGRDRGTRGELFF. The CDR3 coding sequence is TGTGCTAGTGGCCGGGACAGGGGGACGCGCGGGGAGCTGTTTTTT. The entire variable domain, with the rest obtained from reference TRBV12-5 and TRBJ2-2, is as follows: DARVTQTPRHKVTEMGQEVTMRCQPILGHNTVFWYRQTMMQGLELLAYFRNRAPLDDSGMPKDRFSAEMPDATLATLKIQPSEPRDSAVYFCASGRDRGTRGELFFGEGSRLTVL.

The chain employs TRBV5-1 and TRBJ1-2, with 9 bases matching TRBD1. The CDR3 is made up of 14 amino acids. Germline V gives CDR1 SGHRS, CDR2 YFSETQ. With 5 bases clipped from V and 8 bases from J, the junction kept 10 bases outside the gene matches. Here the CDR3 DNA reads TGCGCCAGCAGGTCCGTACAGGGGGCCCCCGGCTACACCTTC. Translating gives CASRSVQGAPGYTF.

V and J are TRBV5-8 and TRBJ2-7; D may be TRBD2 (6 bases). Looked up from germline, CDR1 is SGHTS and CDR2 is YDEGEE. The CDR3 is 10 residues long. The CDR3 DNA follows: TGTGCTACCGGGGGATACGAGCAGTACGTC. Its translation: CATGGYEQYV.

The chain is built from TRBV7-9 and TRBJ2-1; TRBD1 is a possible D gene (6 bases). Germline lookup yields CDR1 SEHNR and CDR2 FQNEAQ (reference sequence). The CDR3 is 14 residues long. The germline V and J ends were trimmed by 5 bases and 4 bases, with 12 bases remaining between them. The CDR3 loop is CASSRDTRYNEQFF. CDR3 DNA: TGTGCCAGCAGCCGGGACACTAGATACAATGAGCAGTTCTTC.

This rearrangement joins TRBV11-1 to TRBJ2-5; 9 positions agree with TRBD2. The germline V gene has CDR1 SGHAT and CDR2 FQDESV (reference sequence). Trimming cost V 1 base and J 4 bases; bases outside gene matches: 4. The CDR3 sequence is 15 residues long. CDR3 region: CASSLVAGVRETQYF. CDR3 bases: TGTGCCAGCAGCTTAGTAGCGGGGGTACGAGAGACCCAGTACTTC. Using reference TRBV11-1 and TRBJ2-5 for the parts outside the CDR3, the full variable domain is EAEVAQSPRYKITEKSQAVAFWCDPISGHATLYWYRQILGQGPELLVQFQDESVVDDSQLPKDRFSAERLKGVDSTLKIQPAELGDSAMYLCASSLVAGVRETQYFGPGTRLLVL.

The chain carries TRBV28 and TRBJ1-3, with D tentatively TRBD1 (5 bases). This CDR3 is 17 amino acids long. The V gene's germline CDR1 is MDHEN and CDR2 SYDVKM. The V end was cut by 2 bases, the J end by 2 bases, with 16 bases between. The chain's CDR3 is CASSLGALGRTGNTIYF. The CDR3, as DNA: TGTGCCAGCAGTTTAGGGGCGCTTGGACGCACTGGAAACACCATATATTTT.

The table lists this clone with a count of one. This chain connects TRBV6-5 to TRBJ1-6, with TRBD1 as a possible D gene (5 bases). In germline, CDR1 is MNHEY, CDR2 SVGAGI. Trimming pared 2 bases from V and 9 bases from J, leaving 8 bases between. This CDR3 is built from 13 residues. The CDR3 loop is CASSYARVSPLHF. The CDR3 coding sequence is TGTGCCAGCAGTTACGCCAGGGTTTCACCCCTCCACTTT.

The gene calls are TRBV29-1 and TRBJ1-1, with D unclear. This CDR3 contains 14 residues. In germline, CDR1 is SQVTM, CDR2 ANQGSEA. V gave up 5 bases and J gave up 4 bases, with 17 bases separating them. The CDR3 sequence: CSVKTGSATTEAFF. CDR3 sequence (DNA): TGCAGCGTTAAAACGGGATCCGCGACCACTGAAGCTTTCTTT. The whole variable domain, remainder taken from reference TRBV29-1 and TRBJ1-1, is SAVISQKPSRDICQRGTSLTIQCQVDSQVTMMFWYRQQPGQSLTLIATANQGSEATYESGFVIDKFPISRPNLTFSTLTVSNMSPEDSSIYLCSVKTGSATTEAFFGQGTRLTVV.

This chain joins TRBV13 and TRBJ2-7, with TRBD1 matching 9 bases. CDR1 and CDR2 from the germline V gene are PRHDT and FYEKMQ (reference sequence). J lost 7 bases, V lost 1 base, and 8 bases had no gene match. This CDR3 has 15 amino acids. CDR3: CASSLAHRGRNEQYF. In nucleotides, the CDR3 is TGTGCCAGCAGCTTAGCCCACAGGGGGCGCAATGAGCAGTACTTC. The complete variable domain, with remaining parts taken from reference TRBV13 and TRBJ2-7, reads AAGVIQSPRHLIKEKRETATLKCYPIPRHDTVYWYQQGPGQDPQFLISFYEKMQSDKGSIPDRFSAQQFSDYHSELNMSSLELGDSALYFCASSLAHRGRNEQYFGPGTRLTVT.

The CDR3 sequence: CAINGGIGRDYGYTF. The CDR3, as DNA: TGTGCCATCAACGGAGGGATTGGGAGGGACTATGGCTACACCTTC. This chain links TRBV10-3 with TRBJ1-2; no clear D gene. Germline lookup yields CDR1 ENHRY and CDR2 SYGVKD. This CDR3 is 15 amino acids long. The V and J ends lost 7 bases and 3 bases respectively, with 18 bases between them.

The chain carries TRBV5-1 and TRBJ2-1; tentative D call: TRBD2 (6 bases). The CDR3 is made up of 16 amino acids. Deletions cut 1 base from V and 8 bases from J, with 19 bases between. Looked up from germline, CDR1 is SGHRS and CDR2 is YFSETQ. The DNA of the CDR3 is TGCGCCAGCAGCTTGTCTCTGGAGGGTGTACATCATGAGCAGTTCTTC. This translates into CASSLSLEGVHHEQFF.

This clone was observed a few times. The chain combines TRBV27 with TRBJ1-1, with a tentative D call TRBD1 (5 bases). The CDR3 is made up of 18 amino acids. Germline lookup yields CDR1 MNHEY and CDR2 SMNVEV (reference sequence). V shed 4 bases and J shed 0 bases, with 21 bases lying between them. This chain's CDR3 is CASSSHWGDYIVNTEAFF. The DNA of the CDR3 is TGTGCCAGCAGTTCCCACTGGGGGGACTATATCGTGAACACTGAAGCTTTCTTT.

This chain connects TRBV28 to TRBJ1-1, with TRBD1 matching over 9 bases. The V gene's germline CDR1 is MDHEN and CDR2 SYDVKM. The V segment lost 6 bases and the J segment 1 base; nucleotides outside the gene matches: 9. There are 16 residues in the CDR3. The CDR3 DNA reads as TGTGCCAGCAGGATACTCACGGGACAGGGGAACACTGAAGCTTTCTTT. Amino acids: CASRILTGQGNTEAFF. Based on the CDR3 plus reference TRBV28 and TRBJ1-1, the full variable domain is DVKVTQSSRYLVKRTGEKVFLECVQDMDHENMFWYRQDPGLGLRLIYFSYDVKMKEKGDIPEGYSVSREKKERFSLILESASTNQTSMYLCASRILTGQGNTEAFFGQGTRLTVV.

The CDR3 bases are TGTGCCAGCACCATGGACAGGGGGGCCTATGGCTACACCTTC. Translated: CASTMDRGAYGYTF. The rearrangement uses TRBV9 and TRBJ1-2; 10 positions agree with TRBD1. V lost 6 bases and J lost 4; bases outside the gene matches: 6. The CDR3 has 14 residues. Germline assignment: CDR1 SGDLS and CDR2 YYNGEE.

V usage is TRBV19 and J usage is TRBJ1-5; 11 bases map to TRBD1. V shed 8 bases and J 5 bases; nucleotides not matched to a gene: 11. Germline lookup yields CDR1 LNHDA and CDR2 SQIVND (reference sequence). The CDR3 sequence is 16 residues long. CDR3 amino acids: CASGPGQGVAHQPQHF. In DNA form, the CDR3 reads TGTGCCAGTGGCCCGGGACAGGGGGTCGCACATCAGCCCCAGCATTTT.

In this sample, this clone turned up a few times. This chain joins TRBV20-1 and TRBJ1-2, with 7 nucleotides matching TRBD1. The CDR3 is 15 amino acids. V trimming: 5 bases; J trimming: 5 bases; junction bases outside the gene matches: 14. Looked up from germline, CDR1 is DFQATT and CDR2 is SNEGSKA (reference sequence). The CDR3 DNA sequence: TGCAGTGCTGGTGGGGGACAGAACCGAAATTATGGCTACACCTTC. Its protein is CSAGGGQNRNYGYTF.

V and J are TRBV24-1 and TRBJ1-2; possibly TRBD1 for D (6 bases). CDR3 length equals 13 residues. The V gene lost 2 bases and the J gene lost 4 bases, with 7 bases spanning the gap. The germline CDR1 and CDR2 sequences are KGHDR and SFDVKD. In nucleotides, the CDR3 is TGTGCCACCAGTGATTCGGGGGCCTATGGCTACACCTTC. Its translation is CATSDSGAYGYTF.

This clone has just one count. The CDR3, as DNA: TGTGCCTGGAGTCCCCTACGAGCGGACAGAACAAGAGCCGGGGGCTATGGCTACACCTTC. Translated, it gives CAWSPLRADRTRAGGYGYTF. This rearrangement joins TRBV30 to TRBJ1-2, with D perhaps TRBD1 (6 bases). Germline V CDR1 and CDR2: GTSNPN, SVGIG (reference sequence). Trimming removed 2 bases at V and 4 bases at J, with 32 bases between. This CDR3 has 20 residues.

This clone appeared a single time. This chain connects TRBV19 to TRBJ1-5, with 9 nucleotides matching TRBD1. This CDR3 has 23 amino acids. Germline trimming cut 7 bases from V and 0 bases from J; bases unmatched to any gene: 28. Germline V gene data show CDR1 as LNHDA and CDR2 as SQIVND (reference sequence). CDR3 amino acids: CASKGTRDREVRGGSYSNQPQHF. CDR3 nucleotide sequence: TGTGCCAGTAAGGGCACCCGGGACAGGGAGGTCAGGGGGGGTTCCTATAGCAATCAGCCCCAGCATTTT. The variable domain in full, with the rest retrieved from reference TRBV19 and TRBJ1-5, is DGGITQSPKYLFRKEGQNVTLSCEQNLNHDAMYWYRQDPGQGLRLIYYSQIVNDFQKGDIAEGYSVSREKKESFPLTVTSAQKNPTAFYLCASKGTRDREVRGGSYSNQPQHFGDGTRLSIL.

This chain uses TRBV6-5 with TRBJ1-3; D unclear. CDR3 length: 14 residues. The germline CDR1 and CDR2 sequences are MNHEY and SVGAGI. Trimming took 6 bases from V and 0 from J, leaving 9 bases between them. CDR3 nucleotides: TGTGCCAGCAGACGTGGGGACTCTGGAAACACCATATATTTT. It yields the protein CASRRGDSGNTIYF.

This chain links TRBV10-3 with TRBJ2-7, with 7 positions matching TRBD1. After removal of 6 bases from V and 4 bases from J, the junction contained 9 bases not matched to a gene. The germline gives CDR1 ENHRY, CDR2 SYGVKD. The CDR3 loop spans 14 amino acids. The CDR3 nucleotides are TGTGCCATCAGCGTTGGGACAGATTTTTACGAGCAGTACGTC. It codes for CAISVGTDFYEQYV.

The V call is TRBV28, the J call TRBJ1-5; no definite D call. The CDR3 consists of 12 residues. Between the trimmed V and J ends, which lost 3 bases and 6 bases, there was a span of 6 bases. Germline V gives CDR1 MDHEN, CDR2 SYDVKM. CDR3 sequence (DNA): TGTGCCAGCAGTTTTTCTGTTCAGCCCCAGCATTTT. Its protein product is CASSFSVQPQHF. The full variable domain, in which reference TRBV28 and TRBJ1-5 provide the parts outside the CDR3, is DVKVTQSSRYLVKRTGEKVFLECVQDMDHENMFWYRQDPGLGLRLIYFSYDVKMKEKGDIPEGYSVSREKKERFSLILESASTNQTSMYLCASSFSVQPQHFGDGTRLSIL.

The V call is TRBV27, the J call TRBJ2-6; D gene ambiguous. The CDR3 runs to 15 residues. The germline V gene encodes CDR1 MNHEY and CDR2 SMNVEV (reference sequence). Deletions cut 0 bases from V and 2 bases from J, with 5 bases between. In DNA form, the CDR3 reads TGTGCCAGCAGTTTATCTGGGGCTGGGGCCAACGTCCTGACTTTC. The encoded protein is CASSLSGAGANVLTF.

The gene calls are TRBV18 and TRBJ2-5; 7 nucleotides match TRBD1. Germline CDR1 KGHSH, CDR2 LQKENI. CDR3 length: 13 amino acids. V shed 3 bases and J 4 bases; nucleotides not matched to a gene: 2. As DNA, the CDR3 is TGTGCCAGCTCACCCAGACAGGGAGAGACCCAGTACTTC. Translating gives CASSPRQGETQYF.

The V call is TRBV13, the J call TRBJ2-1; 15 bases are a match to TRBD2. The CDR3 extends over 19 amino acids. V lost 6 bases, J lost 8 bases, and 17 bases stayed unmatched. The germline V gene has CDR1 PRHDT and CDR2 FYEKMQ (reference sequence). CDR3 sequence reads: CASSSTGLAGGFPLDEQFF. The CDR3 DNA reads TGTGCCAGCAGTTCCACGGGACTAGCGGGGGGATTCCCGCTCGATGAGCAGTTCTTC.

The genes are TRBV2 and TRBJ2-7; possibly TRBD1 for D (6 bases). V was shortened by 2 bases and J by 2 bases, with 10 bases between the two germline ends. The germline V gene has CDR1 SNHLY and CDR2 FYNNEI. The CDR3 length is 14 residues. In DNA, the CDR3 is TGTGCCAGCAGTGAACAGGGGTTCGCCTACGAGCAGTACTTC. The encoded protein is CASSEQGFAYEQYF. Combining the CDR3 with reference TRBV2 and TRBJ2-7 gives the whole variable domain EPEVTQTPSHQVTQMGQEVILRCVPISNHLYFYWYRQILGQKVEFLVSFYNNEISEKSEIFDDQFSVERPDGSNFTLKIRSTKLEDSAMYFCASSEQGFAYEQYFGPGTRLTVT.

This clone was counted a single time. The chain couples TRBV6-5 to TRBJ2-3, with 8 nucleotides matching TRBD2. The CDR3 runs 14 residues. The trim removed 7 bases at V and 0 bases at J, leaving 3 bases unmatched. Looked up from germline, CDR1 is MNHEY and CDR2 is SVGAGI. The CDR3 here is CASKERGSTDTQYF. CDR3 nucleotide sequence: TGTGCCAGCAAGGAGCGGGGGAGCACAGATACGCAGTATTTT.

This chain uses TRBV10-3 with TRBJ2-1; the D is unclear. V shed 6 bases and J shed 7 bases, with 10 bases lying between them. Germline values: CDR1 ENHRY, CDR2 SYGVKD. This CDR3 region has 12 residues. CDR3 nucleotides: TGTGCCATCAGCCAGCTTCCGAATGAGCAGTTCTTC. Its translation: CAISQLPNEQFF.

This chain joins TRBV7-6 and TRBJ1-2; D is unresolved. Germline CDR1 SGHVS, CDR2 FNYEAQ. CDR3 length: 15 amino acids. Trimming left V 4 bases short and J 1 base short, with 13 bases between. The CDR3 region has the DNA TGTGCCAGCAGCTCCATGATCGGCATTAACTATGGCTACACCTTC. Residues: CASSSMIGINYGYTF. The full variable domain, completed using reference TRBV7-6 and TRBJ1-2, is GAGVSQSPRYKVTKRGQDVALRCDPISGHVSLYWYRQALGQGPEFLTYFNYEAQQDKSGLPNDRFSAERPEGSISTLTIQRTEQRDSAMYRCASSSMIGINYGYTFGSGTRLTVV.

This chain links TRBV5-4 with TRBJ1-1, with D tentatively TRBD1 (5 bases). The CDR3 consists of 16 residues. Germline V gene data show CDR1 as SGHNT and CDR2 as YYREEE (reference sequence). The ends were cut back, 6 bases at V and 3 bases at J, with 21 bases in the middle. The CDR3 sequence: CASTQTWGDLDTEAFF. As DNA, the CDR3 is TGTGCCAGCACACAGACGTGGGGGGACCTGGACACTGAAGCTTTCTTT.